Sequencing of this TCR beta chain was carried out in a study of identical twins. CDR3 length: 14 residues. Looked up from germline, CDR1 is DFQATT and CDR2 is SNEGSKA (reference sequence). TCRdb used MiXCR to reprocess the 5' RACE reads, holding one entry per CDR3 protein. The sample lists some 300,000 distinct CDR3 sequences, roughly an eighth occurring once. For this clonotype: This may stem from a read error, because a much larger clone lies one nucleotide away.

The same data also contributed to another study, on yellow fever vaccine responses in identical twins.

The sequence came from a woman in her late teens or twenties in good health. The chain is built from TRBV20-1 and TRBJ2-1; 9 nucleotides agree with TRBD2. The sequencing sample was made of CD8+ T cells sorted from blood. The CDR3 nucleotides read TGCAGTGCCAAGCGGGAGGTAGACTACAGTGAGCAGTTCTTC. Translating gives CSAKREVDYSEQFF.